This T cell receptor beta chain comes out of a study of blood T cell repertoires in COVID-19. Individuals aged roughly 18 to 95 years were recruited from 24 US areas. TCRdb's table, derived via immunoSEQ multiplex PCR, lists solely in-frame clones and lacks some. The sample shows just over 300,000 clones, roughly 90% of them seen only once. Germline CDR1 is SGHNT and CDR2 is YENEEA. Trimming pared 1 base from V and 4 bases from J, leaving 6 bases between. The CDR3 consists of 13 residues. Sequencing was carried out using PBMCs or T cells enriched from blood (not recorded which). The V call is TRBV11-3, the J call TRBJ2-3; no firm D call. This clonotype originated in a woman aged 40-49 years who had recovered from COVID-19. CDR3 nucleotide sequence: TGTGCCAGCAGCTTAGGTGGCCCAGATACGCAGTATTTT. It encodes CASSLGGPDTQYF.